The present entry profiles one T cell receptor (beta chain) with its context. The source of the sample is a study of shared clonotypes between healthy human individuals. Once extracted for a subset, genomic DNA was divided evenly among several immunoSEQ plates. PBMC DNA, left unsorted, was sequenced on ten immunoSEQ deep assay plates. The table came from immunoSEQ multiplex PCR; TCRdb's copy has only in-frame clones and leaves some out. In the table there are about 490,000 clones, around three quarters of which are singletons. CDR3 length: 18 amino acids. Those who donated were healthy HIV-negative adults, with no recent acute infections or vaccinations reported. The donor cohort consisted entirely of Caucasian adults residing in Nashville, Tennessee.

The sample comprised PBMCs. The gene calls are TRBV21-1 and TRBJ2-3; the D segment call TRBD2 is taken from the table without a DNA check. TRBV21-1 is shown as a pseudogene. This TCR derives from a woman aged 40 to 50 in good health. Some clones in this sample may be carry-over from other donors' samples. The CDR3 loop is CASSKEAGDSPGTDTQYF. The CDR3 coding sequence is TGTGCCAGCAGCAAAGAGGCCGGGGACTCCCCAGGCACAGATACGCAGTATTTT.